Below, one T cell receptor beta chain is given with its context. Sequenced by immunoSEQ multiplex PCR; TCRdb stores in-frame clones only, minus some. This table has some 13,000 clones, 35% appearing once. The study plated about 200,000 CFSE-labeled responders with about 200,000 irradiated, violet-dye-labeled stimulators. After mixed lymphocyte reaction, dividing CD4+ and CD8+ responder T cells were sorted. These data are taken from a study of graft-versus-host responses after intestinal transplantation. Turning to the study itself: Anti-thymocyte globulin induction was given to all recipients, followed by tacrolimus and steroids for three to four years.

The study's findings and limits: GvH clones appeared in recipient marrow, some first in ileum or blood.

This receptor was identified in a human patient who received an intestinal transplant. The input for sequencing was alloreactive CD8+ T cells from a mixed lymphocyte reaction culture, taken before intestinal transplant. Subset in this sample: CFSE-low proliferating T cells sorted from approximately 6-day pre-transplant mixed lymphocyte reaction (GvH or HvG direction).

The CDR3 bases are TGCGCCAGCAGCACCGGGACAGGGGGACAAGAGACCCAGTACTTC. Its translation is CASSTGTGGQETQYF. V usage is TRBV5-1 and J usage is TRBJ2-5, with 11 bases lining up with TRBD1. Trimming removed 4 bases from V and 2 bases from J; junction bases left unmatched: 4. Per the germline V gene, CDR1 is SGHRS and CDR2 is YFSETQ. CDR3 size: 15 residues.